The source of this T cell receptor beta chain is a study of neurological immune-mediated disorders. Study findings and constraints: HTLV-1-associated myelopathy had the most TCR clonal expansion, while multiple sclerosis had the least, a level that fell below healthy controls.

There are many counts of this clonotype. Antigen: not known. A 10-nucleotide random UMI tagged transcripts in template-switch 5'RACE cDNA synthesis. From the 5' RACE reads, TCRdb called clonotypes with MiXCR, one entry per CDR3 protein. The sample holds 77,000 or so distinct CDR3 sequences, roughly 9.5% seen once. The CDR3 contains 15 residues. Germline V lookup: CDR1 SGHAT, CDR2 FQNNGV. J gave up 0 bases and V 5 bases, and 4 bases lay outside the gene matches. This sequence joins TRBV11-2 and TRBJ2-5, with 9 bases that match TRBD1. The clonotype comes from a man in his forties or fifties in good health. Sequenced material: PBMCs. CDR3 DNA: TGTGCCAGCAGCACCTGGACAGGGGACCAAGAGACCCAGTACTTC. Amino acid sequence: CASSTWTGDQETQYF.